These 8 T cell receptor beta chains came from one sample sequenced in a study of T cells in tuberculosis. Data came from immunoSEQ multiplex PCR; TCRdb stores just in-frame clones and leaves some out. The sample records tens of thousands of clones, about 95% being singletons. Time point denoted: new active TB diagnosis, blood taken before or within 7 days of starting treatment. This sample comprised PBMCs, obtained at tuberculosis diagnosis. Receptor source: an adult with tuberculosis.

The chain couples TRBV15 to TRBJ2-1; 9 bases are a match to TRBD2. The CDR3 runs 17 residues. Germline CDR1 LNHNV, CDR2 YYDKDF (reference sequence). V shed 0 bases, J shed 5 bases, and the junction held 8 bases outside the gene matches. CDR3 coding DNA: TGTGCCACCAGCAGAGATCCGACTAGCGGAATCCACAATGAGCAGTTCTTC. Its protein product is CATSRDPTSGIHNEQFF.

The J gene is TRBJ2-1, the V gene TRBV28; 9 bases are a match to TRBD1. From germline, CDR1 is MDHEN and CDR2 SYDVKM. V shed 6 bases, J shed 13 bases, and the junction held 10 bases outside the gene matches. The CDR3 loop spans 13 amino acids. The CDR3 DNA follows: TGTGCCAGCAGGACAGGGGGTGAGGGCCGCCAGTTCTTC. Protein sequence: CASRTGGEGRQFF.

The genes are TRBV28 and TRBJ2-7, with 12 bases that match TRBD2. With V trimmed by 5 bases and J by 3 bases, 5 bases remained unmatched. Germline CDR1 MDHEN, CDR2 SYDVKM. The CDR3 has 15 amino acids. The DNA of the CDR3 is TGTGCCAGCAGTCCACGACTAGCGGGAGACTACGAGCAGTACTTC. Translating gives CASSPRLAGDYEQYF.

V and J are TRBV4-3 and TRBJ2-6; weak D call: TRBD1 (6 bases). The CDR3 length is 16 residues. Looked up from germline, CDR1 is LGHNA and CDR2 is YSLEER. Deletions cut 0 bases from V and 2 bases from J, with 8 bases between. CDR3 region: CASSQDPGAGANVLTF. In DNA form, the CDR3 reads TGCGCCAGCAGCCAAGACCCAGGGGCTGGGGCCAACGTCCTGACTTTC.

This chain joins TRBV29-1 and TRBJ2-1; the D gene is possibly TRBD2 (5 bases). CDR1 and CDR2 from the germline V gene are SQVTM and ANQGSEA. The germline V and J ends were trimmed by 2 bases and 12 bases, with 17 bases remaining between them. CDR3 length equals 13 residues. CDR3 coding DNA: TGCAGCGTTGAAACCCTGGGAGCCGGATGGCAGTTCTTC. Its protein product is CSVETLGAGWQFF.

The chain couples TRBV5-1 to TRBJ1-2; 9 bases align to TRBD1. The CDR3 runs 16 residues. Germline V lookup: CDR1 SGHRS, CDR2 YFSETQ. Losses at the gene ends were 4 bases for V and 2 bases for J; bases not matched to a gene: 9. CDR3 region: CASSPQGGTGNYGYTF. CDR3 DNA sequence: TGCGCCAGCAGCCCACAGGGGGGGACAGGGAACTATGGCTACACCTTC.

The V call is TRBV6-5, the J call TRBJ1-1; 7 nucleotides line up with TRBD1. Germline V gene sequence: CDR1 MNHEY, CDR2 SVGAGI. This CDR3 is 12 amino acids long. The V segment lost 10 bases and the J segment 4 bases; nucleotides outside the gene matches: 6. This chain's CDR3 is CATFQGVTEAFF. The CDR3 bases are TGTGCCACTTTCCAGGGGGTCACTGAAGCTTTCTTT.

The chain combines TRBV6-5 with TRBJ2-2; maybe TRBD1 (7 bases). Trimming took off 5 bases at V and 6 bases at J, with 13 bases between the two ends. From germline, CDR1 is MNHEY and CDR2 SVGAGI. The CDR3 has 14 residues. CDR3 protein: CASSGGTVAGELFF. In DNA, the CDR3 is TGTGCCAGCAGTGGGGGGACAGTAGCCGGGGAGCTGTTTTTT.